This T cell receptor beta chain was sequenced in a study of a mutant IDH1 vaccine in newly diagnosed glioma. About the study: The initiation of vaccination occurred 4-6 weeks after radiotherapy alone, or with temozolomide cycles. Former treatment meant radiotherapy, temozolomide, or both; the majority had gotten both.

Produced via immunoSEQ multiplex PCR; TCRdb's table is partial and in-frame only. The sample yields 60,000 or so clones, about 88% seen once. This clone was observed a handful of times. The target antigen is unknown. This CDR3 is built from 14 residues. The germline V gene has CDR1 WNHNN and CDR2 SYGVQD (reference sequence). The trim removed 4 bases at V and 0 bases at J, leaving 1 base unmatched. Time point here: week 11, during vaccination. A single vaccine dose contained 300 ug of mutant IDH1 20-mer peptide, and topical imiquimod was used with it. Each astrocytoma in the donors was new, WHO grade 3 or 4, IDH1-mutant and ATRX-lost. Regarding the study as a whole: Among all patients, vaccine-induced immune responses occurred in roughly 93%.

The V gene is TRBV10-1, the J gene TRBJ2-5; 8 bases agree with TRBD2. The specimen comprised PBMCs, sampled from a glioma patient whose treatment included an IDH1 peptide vaccine. The TCR originated in a middle-aged man with glioma. In nucleotides, the CDR3 is TGCGCCAGCAGTGCGGGGGGGAACCAAGAGACCCAGTACTTC. It encodes CASSAGGNQETQYF.